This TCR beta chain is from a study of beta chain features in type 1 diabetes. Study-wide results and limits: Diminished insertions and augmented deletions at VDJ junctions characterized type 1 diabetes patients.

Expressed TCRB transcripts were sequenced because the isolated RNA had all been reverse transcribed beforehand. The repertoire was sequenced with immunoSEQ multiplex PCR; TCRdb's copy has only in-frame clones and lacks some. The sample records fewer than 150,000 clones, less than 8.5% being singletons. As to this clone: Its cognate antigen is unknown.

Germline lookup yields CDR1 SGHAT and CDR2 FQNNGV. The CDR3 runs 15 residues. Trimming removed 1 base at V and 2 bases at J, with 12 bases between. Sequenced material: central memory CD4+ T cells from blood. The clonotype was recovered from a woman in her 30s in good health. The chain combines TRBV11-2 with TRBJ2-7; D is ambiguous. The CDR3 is CASSLAGGPAYEQYF. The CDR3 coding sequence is TGTGCCAGCAGCTTAGCTGGCGGCCCCGCCTACGAGCAGTACTTC.